The 7 T cell receptor beta chains below all came from one sample that was sequenced in a study of blood T cell repertoires in COVID-19 (dated by TCRdb to about 2020). Receptors were amplified or captured by the immunoSEQ multiplex PCR assay. TCRdb stores this immuneACCESS table with in-frame sequences only. Part of the clones is absent; in the studies checked, under half of the shortfall reflects unresolved V genes, and no reason is known for the rest. Within this sample are over 30,000 clones, with more than 85% of them counted one time only. Around 57% of the sample rests with the top ten. The specimen sequenced was peripheral blood. Every receptor here comes from a man between 65 and 79 years old with acute or convalescent COVID-19.

The chain recombines TRBV7-9 with TRBJ2-1, with 13 bases aligning to TRBD2. CDR1 is SEHNR, CDR2 FQNEAQ, per germline (reference sequence). V dropped 4 bases and J dropped 10; count of bases not matched to a gene: 13. This CDR3 has 17 residues. The CDR3 nucleotides are TGTGCCAGCAGCTACCCGGGACTAGCGGGACCTGCTGGGGAGCAGTTCTTC. The encoded protein is CASSYPGLAGPAGEQFF.

This clone was detected only a few times. The chain has TRBV5-5 and TRBJ2-7; perhaps TRBD2 as D (5 bases). The V end lost 1 base, the J end lost 2 bases, and 16 bases lay between the germline ends. The CDR3 has 16 amino acids. Germline lookup yields CDR1 SGHKS and CDR2 YYEKEE (reference sequence). In DNA, the CDR3 is TGTGCCAGCAGCTTGAAACTAGGGCCTTTCCCCTACGAGCAGTACTTC. Encoded protein: CASSLKLGPFPYEQYF. Filled out from reference TRBV5-5 and TRBJ2-7, the complete variable domain reads DAGVTQSPTHLIKTRGQQVTLRCSPISGHKSVSWYQQVLGQGPQFIFQYYEKEERGRGNFPDRFSARQFPNYSSELNVNALLLGDSALYLCASSLKLGPFPYEQYFGPGTRLTVT.

V gene TRBV18 combines with J gene TRBJ2-7; 9 bases match TRBD1. Germline loops: CDR1 KGHSH, CDR2 LQKENI. V lost 6 bases and J lost 6; bases outside the gene matches: 9. The CDR3 contains 14 residues. Here the CDR3 DNA reads TGTGCCAGCTCGGGCCAGGGGACAGGGCTCGAGCAGTACTTC. Translation gives CASSGQGTGLEQYF.

Remarks on this clone: Mismatch with germline at one junction end may stem from a read error. V usage is TRBV5-3 and J usage is TRBJ1-4; TRBD1 might be the D (6 bases). TRBV5-3 is treated as an ORF (open reading frame) with a function not yet certain. This CDR3 spans 13 amino acids. The CDR3 DNA is TGTGCCAGAAGTTTGGACAGCCATGAAAAACTGTTTTTT. Amino acid sequence: CARSLDSHEKLFF.

As regards this clone: Other DNA sequences from this sample encode an identical CDR3 as well. The J gene is TRBJ1-5, the V gene TRBV30; D perhaps matches TRBD1 (5 bases). CDR3 length: 13 residues. Between the trimmed V and J ends, which lost 0 bases and 2 bases, there was a span of 5 bases. The germline gives CDR1 GTSNPN, CDR2 SVGIG (reference sequence). CDR3: CAWSVQGNQPQHF. CDR3 DNA sequence: TGTGCCTGGAGTGTACAGGGCAATCAGCCCCAGCATTTT.

The chain joins TRBV18 to TRBJ2-5; 8 bases match TRBD2. Looked up from germline, CDR1 is KGHSH and CDR2 is LQKENI. V shed 6 bases, J shed 5 bases, and the junction held 11 bases outside the gene matches. This CDR3 is 15 amino acids long. The CDR3 DNA sequence: TGTGCCAGCTCGCCGGGACTAGACGTTCGGGAGACCCAGTACTTC. Residues: CASSPGLDVRETQYF.

Worth noting for this clone: Compared with germline, one end of the junction differs, possibly owing to a read error. The V gene is TRBV6-2 or TRBV6-3, the J gene TRBJ1-1; no clear D. The CDR3 is 11 residues long. CDR1 MNHEY and CDR2 SVGEGT come from the germline V gene. CDR3 sequence (DNA): TGTGCCAGCAGTTACTCGATCGTAGTATCCTTT. This encodes CASSYSIVVSF.